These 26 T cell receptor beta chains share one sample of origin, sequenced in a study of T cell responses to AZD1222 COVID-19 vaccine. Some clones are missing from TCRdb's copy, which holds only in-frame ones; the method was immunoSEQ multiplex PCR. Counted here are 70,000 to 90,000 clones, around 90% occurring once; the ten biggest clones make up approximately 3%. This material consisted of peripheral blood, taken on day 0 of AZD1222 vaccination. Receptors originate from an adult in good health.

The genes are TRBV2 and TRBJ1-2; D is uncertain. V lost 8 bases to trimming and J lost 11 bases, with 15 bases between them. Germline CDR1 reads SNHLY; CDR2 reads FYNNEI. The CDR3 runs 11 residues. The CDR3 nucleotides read TGTGCCAGCCTCGGATCGGGCAGGTACACCTTC. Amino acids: CASLGSGRYTF. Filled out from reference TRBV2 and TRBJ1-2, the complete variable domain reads EPEVTQTPSHQVTQMGQEVILRCVPISNHLYFYWYRQILGQKVEFLVSFYNNEISEKSEIFDDQFSVERPDGSNFTLKIRSTKLEDSAMYFCASLGSGRYTFGSGTRLTVV.

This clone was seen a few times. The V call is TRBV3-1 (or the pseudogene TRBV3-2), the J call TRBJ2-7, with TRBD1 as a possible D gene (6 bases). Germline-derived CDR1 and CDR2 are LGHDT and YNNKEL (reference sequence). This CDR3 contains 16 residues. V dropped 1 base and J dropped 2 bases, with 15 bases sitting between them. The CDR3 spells CASSQGGTPDPYEQYF. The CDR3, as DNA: TGTGCCAGCAGCCAAGGTGGGACACCGGATCCCTACGAGCAGTACTTC.

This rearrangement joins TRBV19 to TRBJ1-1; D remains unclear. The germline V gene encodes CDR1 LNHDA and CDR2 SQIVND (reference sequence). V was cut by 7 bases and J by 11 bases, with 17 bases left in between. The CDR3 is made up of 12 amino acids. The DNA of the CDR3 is TGTGCCAGTATCGGCCCCCAGGCTGCTGCTTTCTTT. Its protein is CASIGPQAAAFF.

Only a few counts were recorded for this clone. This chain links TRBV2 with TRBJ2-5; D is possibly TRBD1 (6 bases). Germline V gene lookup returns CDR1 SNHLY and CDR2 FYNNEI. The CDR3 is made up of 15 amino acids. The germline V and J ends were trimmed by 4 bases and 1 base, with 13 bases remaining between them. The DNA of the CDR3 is TGTGCCAGCAGTGGGGGGCCTCTGGTCCAAGAGACCCAGTACTTC. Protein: CASSGGPLVQETQYF.

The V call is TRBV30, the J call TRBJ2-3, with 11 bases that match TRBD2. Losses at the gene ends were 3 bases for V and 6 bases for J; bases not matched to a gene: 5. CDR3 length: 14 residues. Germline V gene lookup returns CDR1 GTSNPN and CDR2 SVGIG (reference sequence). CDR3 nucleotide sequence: TGTGCCTGGAGACTAGCGGGAGCTTCGGATACGCAGTATTTT. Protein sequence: CAWRLAGASDTQYF.

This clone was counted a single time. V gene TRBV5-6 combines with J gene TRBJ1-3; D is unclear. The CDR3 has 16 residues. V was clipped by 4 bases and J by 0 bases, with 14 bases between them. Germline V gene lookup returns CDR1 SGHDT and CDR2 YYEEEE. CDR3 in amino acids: CASSRWGGSSGNTIYF. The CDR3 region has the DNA TGTGCCAGCAGCCGCTGGGGAGGGAGCTCTGGAAACACCATATATTTT.

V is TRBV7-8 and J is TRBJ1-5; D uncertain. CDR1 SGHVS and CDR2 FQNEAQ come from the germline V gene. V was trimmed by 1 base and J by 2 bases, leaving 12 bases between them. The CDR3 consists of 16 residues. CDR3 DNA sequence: TGTGCCAGCAGCTTAGACCCGAATTTCGGCAATCAGCCCCAGCATTTT. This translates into CASSLDPNFGNQPQHF.

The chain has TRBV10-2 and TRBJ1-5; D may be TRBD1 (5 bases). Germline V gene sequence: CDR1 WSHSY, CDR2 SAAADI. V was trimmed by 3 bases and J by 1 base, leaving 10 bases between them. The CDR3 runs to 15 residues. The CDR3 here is CASSDWRGSNQPQHF. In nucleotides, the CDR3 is TGCGCCAGCAGTGATTGGCGGGGGAGCAATCAGCCCCAGCATTTT.

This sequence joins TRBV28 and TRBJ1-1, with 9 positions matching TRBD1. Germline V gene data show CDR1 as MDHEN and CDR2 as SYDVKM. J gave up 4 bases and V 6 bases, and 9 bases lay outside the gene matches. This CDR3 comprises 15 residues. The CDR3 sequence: CASSISGTGFTEAFF. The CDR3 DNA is TGTGCCAGCAGCATATCAGGGACAGGGTTCACTGAAGCTTTCTTT. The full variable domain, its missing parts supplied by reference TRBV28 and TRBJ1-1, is DVKVTQSSRYLVKRTGEKVFLECVQDMDHENMFWYRQDPGLGLRLIYFSYDVKMKEKGDIPEGYSVSREKKERFSLILESASTNQTSMYLCASSISGTGFTEAFFGQGTRLTVV.

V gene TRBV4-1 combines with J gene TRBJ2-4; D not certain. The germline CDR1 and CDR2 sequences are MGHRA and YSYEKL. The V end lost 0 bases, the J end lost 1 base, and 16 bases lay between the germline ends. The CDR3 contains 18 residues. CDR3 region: CASSQDFLPQAAKNIQYF. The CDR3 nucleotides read TGCGCCAGCAGCCAAGATTTTCTCCCGCAGGCCGCCAAAAACATTCAGTACTTC.

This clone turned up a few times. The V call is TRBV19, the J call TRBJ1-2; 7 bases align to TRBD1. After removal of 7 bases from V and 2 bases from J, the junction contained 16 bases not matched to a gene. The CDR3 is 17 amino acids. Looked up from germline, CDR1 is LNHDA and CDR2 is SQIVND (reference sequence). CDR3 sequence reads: CASTPDRAASKNYGYTF. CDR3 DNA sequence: TGTGCCAGTACCCCAGACAGGGCCGCCTCAAAGAACTATGGCTACACCTTC.

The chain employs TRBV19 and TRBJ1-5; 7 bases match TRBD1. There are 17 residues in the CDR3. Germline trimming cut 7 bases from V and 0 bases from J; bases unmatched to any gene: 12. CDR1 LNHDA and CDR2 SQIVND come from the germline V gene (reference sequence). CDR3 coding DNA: TGTGCCAGTACCCGTTTGGGGACAGCGTATAGCAATCAGCCCCAGCATTTT. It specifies CASTRLGTAYSNQPQHF.

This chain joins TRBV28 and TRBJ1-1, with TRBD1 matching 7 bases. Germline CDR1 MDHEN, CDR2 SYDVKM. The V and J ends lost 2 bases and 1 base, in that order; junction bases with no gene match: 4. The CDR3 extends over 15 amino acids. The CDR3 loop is CASSLATGRNTEAFF. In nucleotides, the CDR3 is TGTGCCAGCAGTTTAGCGACAGGGCGGAACACTGAAGCTTTCTTT.

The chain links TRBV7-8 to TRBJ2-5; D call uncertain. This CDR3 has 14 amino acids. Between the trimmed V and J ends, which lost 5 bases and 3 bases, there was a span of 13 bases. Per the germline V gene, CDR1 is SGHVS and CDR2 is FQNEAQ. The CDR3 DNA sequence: TGTGCCAGCAGCCCCGTGGTTGGCAAAGAGACCCAGTACTTC. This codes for CASSPVVGKETQYF. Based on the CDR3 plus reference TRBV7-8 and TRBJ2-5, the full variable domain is GAGVSQSPRYKVAKRGQDVALRCDPISGHVSLFWYQQALGQGPEFLTYFQNEAQLDKSGLPSDRFFAERPEGSVSTLKIQRTQQEDSAVYLCASSPVVGKETQYFGPGTRLLVL.

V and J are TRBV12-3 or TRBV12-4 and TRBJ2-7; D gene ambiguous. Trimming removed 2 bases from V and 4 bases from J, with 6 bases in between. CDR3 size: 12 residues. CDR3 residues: CASSLLGYEQYF. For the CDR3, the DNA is TGTGCCAGCAGTTTATTGGGTTACGAGCAGTACTTC.

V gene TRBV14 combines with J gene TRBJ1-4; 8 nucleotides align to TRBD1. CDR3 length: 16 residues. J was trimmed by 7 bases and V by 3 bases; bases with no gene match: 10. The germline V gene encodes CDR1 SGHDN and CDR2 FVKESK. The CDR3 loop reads CASSHHGQGGTEKLFF. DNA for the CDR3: TGTGCCAGCAGCCACCACGGACAGGGCGGGACTGAAAAACTGTTTTTT.

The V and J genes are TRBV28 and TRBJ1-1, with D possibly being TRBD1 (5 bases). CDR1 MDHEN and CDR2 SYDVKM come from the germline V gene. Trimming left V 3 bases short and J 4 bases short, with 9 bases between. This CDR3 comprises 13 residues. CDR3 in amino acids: CASSFDGGTEAFF. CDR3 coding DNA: TGTGCCAGCAGTTTTGACGGGGGCACTGAAGCTTTCTTT.

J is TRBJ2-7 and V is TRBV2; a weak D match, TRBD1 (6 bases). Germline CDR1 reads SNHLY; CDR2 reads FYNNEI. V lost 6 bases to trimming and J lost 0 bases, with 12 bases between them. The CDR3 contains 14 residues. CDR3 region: CASRATGISYEQYF. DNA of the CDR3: TGTGCCAGCAGGGCCACAGGGATCTCCTACGAGCAGTACTTC. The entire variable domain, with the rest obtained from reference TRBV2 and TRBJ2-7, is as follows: EPEVTQTPSHQVTQMGQEVILRCVPISNHLYFYWYRQILGQKVEFLVSFYNNEISEKSEIFDDQFSVERPDGSNFTLKIRSTKLEDSAMYFCASRATGISYEQYFGPGTRLTVT.

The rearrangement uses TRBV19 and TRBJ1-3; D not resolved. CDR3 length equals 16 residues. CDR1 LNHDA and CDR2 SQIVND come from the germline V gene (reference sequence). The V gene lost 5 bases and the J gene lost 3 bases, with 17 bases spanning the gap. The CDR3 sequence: CASSSSGEGSGNTIYF. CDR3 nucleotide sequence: TGTGCCAGTAGTTCCTCCGGGGAGGGAAGTGGAAACACCATATATTTT. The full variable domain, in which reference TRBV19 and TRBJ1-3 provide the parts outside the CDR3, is DGGITQSPKYLFRKEGQNVTLSCEQNLNHDAMYWYRQDPGQGLRLIYYSQIVNDFQKGDIAEGYSVSREKKESFPLTVTSAQKNPTAFYLCASSSSGEGSGNTIYFGEGSWLTVV.

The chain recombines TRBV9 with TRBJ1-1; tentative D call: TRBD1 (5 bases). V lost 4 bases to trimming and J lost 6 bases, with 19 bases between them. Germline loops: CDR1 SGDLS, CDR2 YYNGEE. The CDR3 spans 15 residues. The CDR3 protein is CASSHTLGSGAEAFF. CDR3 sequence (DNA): TGTGCCAGCAGCCACACCTTAGGGTCGGGGGCTGAAGCTTTCTTT.

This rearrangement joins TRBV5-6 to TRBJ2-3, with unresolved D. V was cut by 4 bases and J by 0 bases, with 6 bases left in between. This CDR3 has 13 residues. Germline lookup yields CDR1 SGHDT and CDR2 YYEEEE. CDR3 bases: TGTGCCAGCAGCCCGGGTAGCACAGATACGCAGTATTTT. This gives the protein CASSPGSTDTQYF.

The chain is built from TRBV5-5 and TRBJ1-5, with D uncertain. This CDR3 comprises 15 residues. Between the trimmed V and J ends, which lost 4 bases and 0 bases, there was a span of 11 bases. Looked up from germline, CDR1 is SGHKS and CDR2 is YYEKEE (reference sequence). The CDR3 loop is CASSPTGVSNQPQHF. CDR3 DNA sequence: TGTGCCAGCAGCCCCACCGGAGTTAGCAATCAGCCCCAGCATTTT.

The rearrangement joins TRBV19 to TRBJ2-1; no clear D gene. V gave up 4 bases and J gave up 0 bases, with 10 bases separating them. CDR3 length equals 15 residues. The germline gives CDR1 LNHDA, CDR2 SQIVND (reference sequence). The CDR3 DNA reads TGTGCCAGTAGTAGCATCACGAGCTCCTACAATGAGCAGTTCTTC. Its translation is CASSSITSSYNEQFF.

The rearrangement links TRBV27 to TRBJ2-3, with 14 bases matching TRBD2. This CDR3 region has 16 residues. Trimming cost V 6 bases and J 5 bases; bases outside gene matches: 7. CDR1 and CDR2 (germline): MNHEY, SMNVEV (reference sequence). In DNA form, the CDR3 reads TGTGCCAGCAGCAGCGGGACTAGCGGGGGTGTAGATACGCAGTATTTT. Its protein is CASSSGTSGGVDTQYF.

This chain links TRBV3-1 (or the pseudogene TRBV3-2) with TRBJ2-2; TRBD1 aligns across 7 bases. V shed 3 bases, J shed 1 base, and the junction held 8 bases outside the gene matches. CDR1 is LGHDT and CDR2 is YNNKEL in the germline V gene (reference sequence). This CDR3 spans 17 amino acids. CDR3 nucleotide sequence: TGTGCCAGCAGCCACATGGGACAGATGGGGAACACCGGGGAGCTGTTTTTT. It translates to CASSHMGQMGNTGELFF.

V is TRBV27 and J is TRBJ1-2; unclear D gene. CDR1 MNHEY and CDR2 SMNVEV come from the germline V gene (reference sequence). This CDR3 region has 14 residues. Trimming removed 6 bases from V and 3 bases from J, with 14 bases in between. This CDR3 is CASSPWRRDYGYTF. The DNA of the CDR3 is TGTGCCAGCAGCCCCTGGAGGAGGGACTATGGCTACACCTTC.